This entry lists 8 T cell receptor beta chains sequenced from one sample in a study of blood T cell repertoires in COVID-19 (dated by TCRdb to 2018 to 2020). Library generation was performed with the immunoSEQ multiplex PCR assay. TCRdb obtained this table from immuneACCESS and retained in-frame rearrangements with V and J assigned. These tables miss some clones; where compared with another copy, unresolved V genes account for less than half of the shortfall, and the remainder is unexplained. The sample table lists some 120,000 clones, about 74% of them with a count of one. The ten largest clones add up to roughly 5.5% of the sample. The source material was peripheral blood. Every receptor here comes from a man between 60 and 75 years old with acute or convalescent COVID-19.

This chain joins TRBV5-1 and TRBJ1-6; tentative D call: TRBD1 (6 bases). CDR3 length equals 16 residues. V was pared by 4 bases and J by 3 bases, with 14 bases between. CDR1 and CDR2 from the germline V gene are SGHRS and YFSETQ. CDR3 DNA: TGCGCCAGCAGCATCAGGGAGACAGGCTATAATTCACCCCTCCACTTT. This encodes CASSIRETGYNSPLHF.

This chain links TRBV5-1 with TRBJ1-2, with TRBD1 matching 8 bases. V was pared by 4 bases and J by 4 bases, with 6 bases of the junction left unmatched. The CDR3 spans 14 residues. Germline CDR1 is SGHRS and CDR2 is YFSETQ. The CDR3 is CASSLQGAGYGYTF. Written as DNA, the CDR3 is TGCGCCAGCAGCCTGCAGGGGGCAGGCTATGGCTACACCTTC.

The J gene is TRBJ2-6, the V gene TRBV28; TRBD1 matches at 7 bases. The V gene's germline CDR1 is MDHEN and CDR2 SYDVKM. J lost 1 base, V lost 5 bases, and 2 bases had no gene match. The CDR3 runs to 15 residues. The CDR3 coding sequence is TGTGCCAGCAGTGCCAGGGGGTCTGGGGCCAACGTCCTGACTTTC. As protein: CASSARGSGANVLTF. The full variable domain, completed using reference TRBV28 and TRBJ2-6, is DVKVTQSSRYLVKRTGEKVFLECVQDMDHENMFWYRQDPGLGLRLIYFSYDVKMKEKGDIPEGYSVSREKKERFSLILESASTNQTSMYLCASSARGSGANVLTFGAGSRLTVL.

The chain joins TRBV2 to TRBJ2-2; possibly TRBD1 for D (5 bases). There are 16 residues in the CDR3. The germline V and J ends were trimmed by 6 bases and 0 bases, with 14 bases remaining between them. Germline assignment: CDR1 SNHLY and CDR2 FYNNEI. CDR3 nucleotide sequence: TGTGCCAGCAGCTACGGATCGACAGCGAACACCGGGGAGCTGTTTTTT. Translation: CASSYGSTANTGELFF.

The chain combines TRBV9 with TRBJ1-2; no clear D gene. Trimming took 4 bases from V and 8 from J, leaving 12 bases between them. CDR3 length: 12 amino acids. Germline CDR1 reads SGDLS; CDR2 reads YYNGEE. This CDR3 is CASSPQTGGYTF. CDR3 coding DNA: TGTGCCAGCAGCCCGCAGACTGGAGGCTACACCTTC. Drawing the rest from reference TRBV9 and TRBJ1-2, the complete variable domain is DSGVTQTPKHLITATGQRVTLRCSPRSGDLSVYWYQQSLDQGLQFLIQYYNGEERAKGNILERFSAQQFPDLHSELNLSSLELGDSALYFCASSPQTGGYTFGSGTRLTVV.

This rearrangement joins TRBV7-3 to TRBJ2-1, with 7 bases fitting TRBD2. CDR3 length equals 10 residues. V dropped 11 bases and J dropped 5; count of bases not matched to a gene: 0. Per the germline V gene, CDR1 is SGHTA and CDR2 is FQGTGA. In DNA, the CDR3 is TGTGCCGGGGGGGACAATGAGCAGTTCTTC. Its protein is CAGGDNEQFF.

In this sample, this clone turned up many times. J is TRBJ1-4 and V is TRBV3-1 (or the pseudogene TRBV3-2); D is unresolved. Germline-derived CDR1 and CDR2 are LGHDT and YNNKEL (reference sequence). The ends were cut back, 6 bases at V and 0 bases at J, with 8 bases in the middle. The CDR3 length is 14 residues. CDR3 bases: TGTGCCAGCAGACTTAGAGCAACTAATGAAAAACTGTTTTTT. This translates into CASRLRATNEKLFF.

This chain uses TRBV3-1 (or the pseudogene TRBV3-2) with TRBJ2-1; 11 bases match TRBD2. Trimming took 4 bases from V and 3 from J; bases not matched to a gene: 8. Looked up from germline, CDR1 is LGHDT and CDR2 is YNNKEL (reference sequence). The CDR3 is 17 amino acids. This CDR3 reads CASSPLSSGGLYNEQFF. CDR3 in DNA: TGTGCCAGCAGCCCATTGTCTAGCGGGGGGCTCTACAATGAGCAGTTCTTC.